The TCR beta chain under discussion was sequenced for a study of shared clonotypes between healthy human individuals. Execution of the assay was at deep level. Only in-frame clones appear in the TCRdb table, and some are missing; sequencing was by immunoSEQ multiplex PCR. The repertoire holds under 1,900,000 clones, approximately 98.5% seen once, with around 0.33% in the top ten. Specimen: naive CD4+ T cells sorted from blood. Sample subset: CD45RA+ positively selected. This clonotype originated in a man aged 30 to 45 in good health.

DNA for the CDR3: TGTGCCAGCAGCCCTCATAGCGGGAGGGGTGAAGAGACCCAGTACTTC. Encoded protein: CASSPHSGRGEETQYF. The rearrangement links TRBV9 to TRBJ2-5; 11 bases are a match to TRBD2. The V gene's germline CDR1 is SGDLS and CDR2 YYNGEE. Trimming cost V 4 bases and J 3 bases; bases outside gene matches: 8. This CDR3 contains 16 residues.